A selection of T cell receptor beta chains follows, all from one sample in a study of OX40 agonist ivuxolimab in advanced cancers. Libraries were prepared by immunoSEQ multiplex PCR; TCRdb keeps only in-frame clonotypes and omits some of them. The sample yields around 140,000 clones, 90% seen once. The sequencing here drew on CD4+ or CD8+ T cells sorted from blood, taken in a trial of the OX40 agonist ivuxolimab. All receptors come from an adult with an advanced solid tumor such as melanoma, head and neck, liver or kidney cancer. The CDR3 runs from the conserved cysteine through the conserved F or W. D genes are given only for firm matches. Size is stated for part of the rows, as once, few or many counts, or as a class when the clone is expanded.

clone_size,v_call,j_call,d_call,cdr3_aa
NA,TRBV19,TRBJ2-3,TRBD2,CASSTAREGANTQYF
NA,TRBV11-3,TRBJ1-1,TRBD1,CASSSRTDRGYPDGNTEAFF
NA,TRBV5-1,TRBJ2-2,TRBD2,CASRRVAGVVTGELFF
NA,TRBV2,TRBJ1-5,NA,CAGRTGRNQPQHF
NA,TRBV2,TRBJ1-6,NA,CATRDPGNSPLHF
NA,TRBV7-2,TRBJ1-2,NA,CASSLPGGGYGYTF
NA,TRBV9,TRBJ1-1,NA,CASSSSAGMNTEAFF
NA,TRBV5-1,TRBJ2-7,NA,CASSLSSPSRGGFYEQYF
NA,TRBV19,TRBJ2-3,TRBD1,CASSPPRQGTTDTQYF
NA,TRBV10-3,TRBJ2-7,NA,CAISESNWSYEQYF
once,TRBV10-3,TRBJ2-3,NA,CAISESHPDTQYF
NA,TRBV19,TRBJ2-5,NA,CASSEGRRETQYF
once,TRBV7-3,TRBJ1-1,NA,CASSFAQHTEAFF
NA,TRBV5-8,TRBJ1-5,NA,CASSLVGRNQPQHF
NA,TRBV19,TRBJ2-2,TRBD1,CASSWDRKNTGELFF
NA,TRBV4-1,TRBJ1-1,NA,CASSQEPGVNTEAFF
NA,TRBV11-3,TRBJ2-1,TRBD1,CASSLGQGEIYEQFF
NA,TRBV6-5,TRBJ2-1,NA,CASRKDPSPMAEQFF
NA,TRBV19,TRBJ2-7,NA,CAMNGSASGYEQYF
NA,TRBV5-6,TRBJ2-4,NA,CASSLGGNIQYF
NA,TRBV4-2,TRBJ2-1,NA,CASSQETGALSEQFF
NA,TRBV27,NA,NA,CASSFIEQGYEQYF
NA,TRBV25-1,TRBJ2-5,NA,CASADGHQETQYF
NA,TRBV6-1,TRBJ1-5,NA,CASTRGPMGNQPQHF
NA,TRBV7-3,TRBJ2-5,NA,CASSLQQGSETQYF
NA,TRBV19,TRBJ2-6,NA,CASSIFRQGSGANVLTF
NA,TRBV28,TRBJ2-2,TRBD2,CASSFLAGAISNGELFF
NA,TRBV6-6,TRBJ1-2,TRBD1,CASSYRGQNYGYTF
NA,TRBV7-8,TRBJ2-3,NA,CASSWAEGTQYF
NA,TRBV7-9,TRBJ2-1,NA,CASSRSDSSSYNEQFF
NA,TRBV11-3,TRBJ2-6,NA,CASSLSGAGANVLTF
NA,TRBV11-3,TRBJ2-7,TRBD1,CASSLPGQGIYEQYF
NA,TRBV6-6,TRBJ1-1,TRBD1,CASRRTGTEAFF
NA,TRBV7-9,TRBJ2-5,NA,CASSLGTVETQYF
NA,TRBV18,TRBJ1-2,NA,CASSPQGRDYGYTF
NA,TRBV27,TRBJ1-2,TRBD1,CASSRGGQGGMSSF
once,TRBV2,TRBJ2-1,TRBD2,CASSALAAYNEQFF
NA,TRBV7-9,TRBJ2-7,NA,CASSLGGFSYEQYF
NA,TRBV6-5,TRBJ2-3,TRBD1,CASSNWDSSTDTQYF
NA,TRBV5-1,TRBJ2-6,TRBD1,CASSLDPIGQGNSGANVLTF
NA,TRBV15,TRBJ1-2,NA,CATSSVVNYGYTF
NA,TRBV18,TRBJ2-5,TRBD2,CASSPPSGRGEETQYF
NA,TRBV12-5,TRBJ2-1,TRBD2,CASGLAEYNEQFF
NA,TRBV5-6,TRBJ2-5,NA,CASSVTAYQETQYF
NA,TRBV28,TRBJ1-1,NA,CASSPPSGTMGKAFF
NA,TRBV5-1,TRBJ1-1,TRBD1,CASSLDRGNTEAFF
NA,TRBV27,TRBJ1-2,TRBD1,CASRGRGLVGGYTF
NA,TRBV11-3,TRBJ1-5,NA,CASSGDGNQPQHF
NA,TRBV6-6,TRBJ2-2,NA,CASSSTGHELPGELFF
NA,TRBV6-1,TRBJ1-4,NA,CASMLTATNEKLFF
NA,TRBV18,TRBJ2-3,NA,CASSPPQGRTDTQYF
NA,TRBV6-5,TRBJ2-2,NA,CASSRLGNTGELFF
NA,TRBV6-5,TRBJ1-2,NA,CAAGNYGYTF